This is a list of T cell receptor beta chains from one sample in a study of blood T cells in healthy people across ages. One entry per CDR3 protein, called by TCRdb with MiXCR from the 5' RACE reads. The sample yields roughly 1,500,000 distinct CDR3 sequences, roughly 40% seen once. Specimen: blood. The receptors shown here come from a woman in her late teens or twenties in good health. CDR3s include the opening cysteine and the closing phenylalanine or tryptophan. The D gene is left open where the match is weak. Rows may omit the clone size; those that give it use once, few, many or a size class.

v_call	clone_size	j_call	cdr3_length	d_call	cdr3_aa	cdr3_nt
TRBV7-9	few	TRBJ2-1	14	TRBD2	CASSSIAGGHEQFF	TGTGCCAGCAGCTCAATAGCGGGGGGGCATGAGCAGTTCTTC
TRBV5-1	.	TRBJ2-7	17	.	CASSLVQKAASYNEQYF	TGCGCCAGCAGCTTGGTCCAGAAAGCGGCGTCCTACAATGAGCAGTACTTC
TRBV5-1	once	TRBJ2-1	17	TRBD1	CASSWEQTGVRGNEQFF	TGCGCCAGCAGCTGGGAACAAACAGGGGTACGCGGGAATGAGCAGTTCTTC
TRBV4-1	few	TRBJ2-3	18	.	CASSQVGRGPGMTDTQYF	TGCGCCAGCAGCCAAGTGGGGCGGGGGCCGGGTATGACAGATACGCAGTATTTT
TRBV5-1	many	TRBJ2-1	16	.	CASSLGLLSSYNEQFF	TGTGCCAGCAGCCTGGGGTTACTTAGCTCCTACAATGAGCAGTTCTTC
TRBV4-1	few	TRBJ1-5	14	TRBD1	CASSQDRGDQPQHF	TGTGCCAGCAGCCAGGACAGGGGAGATCAGCCCCAGCATTTT
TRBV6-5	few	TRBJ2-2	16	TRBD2	CASSFTGTTNTGELFF	TGTGCCAGCAGTTTCACCGGGACTACCAACACCGGGGAGCTGTTTTTT
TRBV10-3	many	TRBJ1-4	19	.	CAISDSYDSPTPTNEKLFF	TGTGCCATCAGTGACAGCTACGACAGTCCCACGCCAACTAATGAAAAACTGTTTTTT
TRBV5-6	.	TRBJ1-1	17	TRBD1	CASSLTEGAMSTAEAFF	TGTGCCAGCAGCTTAACTGAGGGGGCAATGTCAACGGCTGAAGCTTTCTTT
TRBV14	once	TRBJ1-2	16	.	CASSQEGDKANYGYTF	TGTGCCAGCAGCCAAGAGGGGGATAAAGCTAACTATGGCTACACCTTC
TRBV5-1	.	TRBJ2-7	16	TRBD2	CASSPPTSGGYNEQYF	TGCGCCAGCAGCCCTCCGACTAGCGGGGGCTACAATGAGCAGTACTTC
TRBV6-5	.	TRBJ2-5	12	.	CASGGAQETQYF	TGTGCCAGCGGAGGCGCACAAGAGACCCAGTACTTC
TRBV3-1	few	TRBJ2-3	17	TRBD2	CASSHSTSGKRTDTQYF	TGTGCCAGCAGCCACTCGACTAGCGGGAAACGCACAGATACGCAGTATTTT
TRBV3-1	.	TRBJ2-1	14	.	CASSQGIAAREQFF	TGTGCCAGCAGCCAAGGGATAGCAGCCCGGGAGCAGTTCTTC
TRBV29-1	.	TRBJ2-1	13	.	CSAVAPEYNEQFF	TGCAGCGCCGTTGCGCCCGAATACAATGAGCAGTTCTTC
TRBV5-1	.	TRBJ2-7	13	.	CASRVGSSYEQYF	TGCGCCAGCAGGGTCGGAAGCTCCTACGAGCAGTACTTC
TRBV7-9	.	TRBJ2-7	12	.	CASSLVIYEQYF	TGTGCCAGCAGCTTAGTTATATACGAGCAGTACTTC
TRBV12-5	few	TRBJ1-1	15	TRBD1	CASGPLGQLNTEAFF	TGTGCTAGTGGTCCGCTGGGACAGTTGAACACTGAAGCTTTCTTT
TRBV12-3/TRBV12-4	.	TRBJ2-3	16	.	CASRSAKLHGTDTQYF	TGTGCCAGCAGATCAGCAAAGCTCCACGGCACAGATACGCAGTATTTT
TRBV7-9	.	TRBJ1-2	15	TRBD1	CASSLSGQGVYGYTF	TGTGCCAGCAGCTTAAGCGGACAGGGGGTCTATGGCTACACCTTC
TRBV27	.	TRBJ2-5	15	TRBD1	CASSRGQGLGETQYF	TGTGCCAGCAGTAGAGGACAGGGGCTGGGGGAGACCCAGTACTTC
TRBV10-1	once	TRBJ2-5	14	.	CASRSAGAGNEQYF	TGCGCCAGCAGAAGTGCCGGGGCCGGCAATGAGCAGTACTTC
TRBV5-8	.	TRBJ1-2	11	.	CVTFGKLGYTF	TGTGTCACCTTCGGGAAGCTAGGCTACACCTTC
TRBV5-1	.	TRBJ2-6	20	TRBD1	CASSLLPSEGASSGANVLTF	TGCGCCAGCAGCTTGCTCCCCTCCGAGGGGGCAAGCTCTGGGGCCAACGTCCTGACTTTC
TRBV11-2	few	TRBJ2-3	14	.	CASSLDLTTDTQYF	TGTGCCAGCAGCTTAGATCTGACCACAGATACGCAGTATTTT
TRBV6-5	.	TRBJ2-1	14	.	CASRVGSDHNEQFF	TGTGCCAGCCGGGTCGGTAGCGACCACAATGAGCAGTTCTTC
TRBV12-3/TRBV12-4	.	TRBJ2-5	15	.	CASSLSRDLRETQYF	TGTGCCAGCAGTTTAAGCAGGGACCTGAGAGAGACCCAGTACTTC
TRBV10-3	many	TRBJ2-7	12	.	CAISDLDYEQYF	TGTGCCATCAGTGACCTTGACTACGAGCAGTACTTC
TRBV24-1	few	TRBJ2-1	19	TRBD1	CATSVGQGAWTGGGNEQFF	TGTGCCACCAGTGTTGGACAGGGGGCCTGGACTGGCGGGGGGAATGAGCAGTTCTTC
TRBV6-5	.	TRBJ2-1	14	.	CASSYSIGQPEQFF	TGTGCCAGCAGTTACTCGATCGGTCAACCAGAGCAGTTCTTC
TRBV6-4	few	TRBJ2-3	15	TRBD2	CASSEIAGGVDAQYF	TGTGCCAGCAGTGAGATAGCGGGAGGTGTAGATGCGCAGTATTTT
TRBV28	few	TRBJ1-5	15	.	CASSLSGASNQPQHF	TGTGCCAGCAGTTTATCAGGGGCGAGCAATCAGCCCCAGCATTTT
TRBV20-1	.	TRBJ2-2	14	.	CSARKGMNTGELFF	TGCAGTGCTAGGAAGGGAATGAACACCGGGGAGCTGTTTTTT
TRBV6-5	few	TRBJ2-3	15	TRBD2	CASSQGLAGRDTQYF	TGTGCCAGCAGCCAGGGACTAGCGGGGAGGGATACGCAGTATTTT
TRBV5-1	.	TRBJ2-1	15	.	CASSLAATRYNEQFF	TGCGCCAGCAGCTTGGCGGCAACCCGCTACAATGAGCAGTTCTTC
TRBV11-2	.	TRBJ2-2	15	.	CASSLAYRDTGELFF	TGTGCCAGCAGCTTAGCCTACAGGGACACCGGGGAGCTGTTTTTT
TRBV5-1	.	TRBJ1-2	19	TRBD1	CASSPSRERGTGKAGGYTF	TGCGCCAGCAGCCCGAGCCGCGAACGAGGGACAGGGAAAGCAGGAGGCTACACCTTC
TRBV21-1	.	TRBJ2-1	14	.	CASSKVAGCDEQFF	TGTGCCAGCAGCAAAGTTGCAGGGTGCGATGAGCAGTTCTTC
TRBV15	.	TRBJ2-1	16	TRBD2	CATSGDARGAHNEQFF	TGTGCCACCAGCGGAGATGCGCGGGGGGCTCACAATGAGCAGTTCTTC
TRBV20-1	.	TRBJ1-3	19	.	CSARVSGATAVGSGNTIYF	TGCAGTGCTAGGGTCTCCGGAGCTACTGCAGTCGGCTCTGGAAACACCATATATTTT
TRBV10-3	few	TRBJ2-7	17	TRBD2	CASLGLAGGKSSYEQYF	TGTGCCAGCTTGGGACTAGCGGGGGGGAAGAGCTCCTACGAGCAGTACTTC
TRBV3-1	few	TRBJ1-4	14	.	CASTARGVDEKLFF	TGTGCCAGCACGGCCCGGGGAGTGGATGAAAAACTGTTTTTT
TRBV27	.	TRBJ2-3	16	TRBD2	CASSLRRGGNTDTQYF	TGTGCCAGCAGTTTACGCCGCGGGGGAAACACAGATACGCAGTATTTT
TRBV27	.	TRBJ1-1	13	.	CASRKDRWGEAFF	TGTGCCAGCAGGAAAGACAGGTGGGGAGAGGCTTTCTTT
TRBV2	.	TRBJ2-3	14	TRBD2	CASSEVGGTDTQYF	TGTGCCAGCAGTGAAGTGGGGGGGACAGATACGCAGTATTTT
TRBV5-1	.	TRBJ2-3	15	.	CASSQTGTTTDTQYF	TGCGCCAGCAGCCAAACCGGGACAACCACAGATACGCAGTATTTT
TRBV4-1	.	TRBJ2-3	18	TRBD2	CASSLVAVAGVERDTQYF	TGCGCCAGCAGCCTAGTGGCCGTAGCGGGGGTGGAGAGAGATACGCAGTATTTT
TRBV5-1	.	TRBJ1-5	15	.	CASSLEGRGGQPQHF	TGCGCCAGCAGCTTGGAGGGGAGAGGAGGACAGCCCCAGCATTTT
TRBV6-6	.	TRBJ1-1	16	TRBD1	CASRPLRTGENTEAFF	TGTGCCAGCAGACCTCTTAGGACAGGGGAGAACACTGAAGCTTTCTTT
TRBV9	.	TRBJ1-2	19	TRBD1	CASSGERGREISPVYGYTF	TGTGCCAGCAGCGGAGAGAGGGGGCGCGAAATTTCTCCCGTCTATGGCTACACCTTC
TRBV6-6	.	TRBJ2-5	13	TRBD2	CASAGGRAETQYF	TGTGCCAGCGCTGGCGGGAGGGCTGAGACCCAGTACTTC
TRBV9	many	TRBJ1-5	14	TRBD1	CASSPGTGYQPQHF	TGTGCCAGCAGCCCCGGGACAGGGTATCAGCCCCAGCATTTT
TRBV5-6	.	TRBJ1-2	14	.	CASSPGGINYGYTF	TGTGCCAGCAGTCCTGGTGGGATTAACTATGGCTACACCTTC